The 24 T cell receptor beta chains listed next were all sequenced from one sample in a study of cytomegalovirus exposure and HLA in healthy donors. A multiplex PCR was run with 60 Vbeta primers and 13 Jbeta primers. Produced via immunoSEQ multiplex PCR; TCRdb's table is partial and in-frame only. The sample records about 100,000 clones, approximately 80% being singletons. The specimen was PBMCs. The source of these receptors is a woman aged 18-29 years in good health and CMV-seronegative.

V gene TRBV7-3 combines with J gene TRBJ1-4, with 7 nucleotides matching TRBD1. The CDR3 contains 18 residues. Germline CDR1 SGHTA, CDR2 FQGTGA. After removal of 1 base from V and 0 bases from J, the junction contained 8 bases not matched to a gene. CDR3 loop: CASSLSPPGGPTNEKLFF. In DNA form, the CDR3 reads TGTGCCAGCAGCTTAAGCCCACCAGGGGGTCCAACTAATGAAAAACTGTTTTTT. Based on the CDR3 plus reference TRBV7-3 and TRBJ1-4, the full variable domain is GAGVSQTPSNKVTEKGKYVELRCDPISGHTALYWYRQSLGQGPEFLIYFQGTGAADDSGLPNDRFFAVRPEGSVSTLKIQRTERGDSAVYLCASSLSPPGGPTNEKLFFGSGTQLSVL.

The chain has TRBV30 and TRBJ2-1; 8 bases agree with TRBD1. The V gene's germline CDR1 is GTSNPN and CDR2 SVGIG (reference sequence). J was trimmed by 2 bases and V by 4 bases; bases with no gene match: 4. CDR3 length: 14 residues. The CDR3 nucleotides read TGTGCCTGGATCGGCAGGGGGCCCTACAATGAGCAGTTCTTC. Amino acid sequence: CAWIGRGPYNEQFF.

The chain employs TRBV19 and TRBJ2-7; TRBD2 might be the D (5 bases). CDR1 LNHDA and CDR2 SQIVND come from the germline V gene (reference sequence). The CDR3 is 13 amino acids. Trimming removed 1 base at V and 10 bases at J, with 14 bases between. In DNA form, the CDR3 reads TGTGCCAGTAGTATAGCCGCCAAGGGAGAACAGTACTTC. It codes for CASSIAAKGEQYF.

This clone was recorded a few times. The chain is built from TRBV4-2 and TRBJ1-5, with D hard to call. V was shortened by 0 bases and J by 4 bases, with 10 bases between the two germline ends. The CDR3 is made up of 15 amino acids. The germline CDR1 and CDR2 sequences are LGHNA and YNFKEQ. The CDR3 protein is CASSQDRGSNQPQHF. CDR3 sequence (DNA): TGTGCCAGCAGCCAAGACCGAGGGTCGAATCAGCCCCAGCATTTT.

V usage is TRBV18 and J usage is TRBJ1-6; 7 positions match TRBD1. The CDR3 is 15 residues long. From germline, CDR1 is KGHSH and CDR2 LQKENI. J gave up 4 bases and V 2 bases, and 2 bases lay outside the gene matches. The CDR3 DNA sequence: TGTGCCAGCTCACCAGGGACAGAATATAATTCACCCCTCCACTTT. Its translation: CASSPGTEYNSPLHF.

The rearrangement links TRBV4-2 to TRBJ2-1; 9 bases line up with TRBD2. The CDR3 contains 16 residues. J was trimmed by 4 bases and V by 4 bases; bases with no gene match: 8. Germline V gives CDR1 LGHNA, CDR2 YNFKEQ. CDR3 sequence (DNA): TGTGCCAGCAGCCCGATGGAGAGCGGGGGGTACAATGAGCAGTTCTTC. Its translation: CASSPMESGGYNEQFF.

The chain carries TRBV29-1 and TRBJ2-5; 9 positions agree with TRBD1. V lost 7 bases and J lost 3; bases outside the gene matches: 3. CDR3 length: 12 amino acids. The germline gives CDR1 SQVTM, CDR2 ANQGSEA. The DNA for the CDR3 is TGCAGCGCCTGGACAGGGGAAGAGACCCAGTACTTC. Translated: CSAWTGEETQYF.

This chain links TRBV7-3 with TRBJ2-5, with TRBD2 matching 7 bases. CDR3 length equals 15 residues. Germline V gives CDR1 SGHTA, CDR2 FQGTGA. V lost 0 bases and J lost 2; bases outside the gene matches: 3. The CDR3 DNA reads as TGTGCCAGCAGCTTAACGGGGGGGACGCAAGAGACCCAGTACTTC. Translation gives CASSLTGGTQETQYF.

The J gene is TRBJ2-3, the V gene TRBV27; 8 positions match TRBD2. The germline CDR1 and CDR2 sequences are MNHEY and SMNVEV (reference sequence). Trimming cost V 3 bases and J 10 bases; bases outside gene matches: 12. The CDR3 covers 15 residues. CDR3 protein: CASSFGGGLLNAQYF. CDR3 in DNA: TGTGCCAGCAGTTTCGGGGGGGGCCTATTAAATGCGCAGTATTTT.

The chain carries TRBV5-4 and TRBJ1-2, with D hard to call. From germline, CDR1 is SGHNT and CDR2 YYREEE (reference sequence). Trimming stripped 3 bases from V and 2 bases from J, with 14 bases between. CDR3 length equals 15 residues. CDR3 nucleotide sequence: TGTGCCAGCAGCTCGGTAGATCGCGCGAACTATGGCTACACCTTC. This encodes CASSSVDRANYGYTF.

The chain is built from TRBV25-1 and TRBJ2-7, with a weak D call TRBD1 (6 bases). Germline V gene lookup returns CDR1 MGHDK and CDR2 SYGVNS. Between the trimmed V and J ends, which lost 5 bases and 6 bases, there was a span of 11 bases. The CDR3 length is 12 residues. CDR3 region: CASSSPTGEQYF. The CDR3 region has the DNA TGTGCCAGCAGTTCGCCGACAGGCGAGCAGTACTTC.

The V call is TRBV4-1, the J call TRBJ2-7, with TRBD1 identical over 8 bases. This CDR3 is built from 16 residues. Looked up from germline, CDR1 is MGHRA and CDR2 is YSYEKL. V gave up 1 base and J gave up 3 bases; unmatched junction bases: 8. The CDR3 spells CASSQVVTGGFYEQYF. In DNA, the CDR3 is TGCGCCAGCAGCCAAGTAGTAACAGGGGGTTTCTACGAGCAGTACTTC.

The V gene is TRBV7-6, the J gene TRBJ2-5; maybe TRBD1 (5 bases). Germline values: CDR1 SGHVS, CDR2 FNYEAQ. This CDR3 has 16 residues. Trimming shortened V by 2 bases and J by 0 bases, and 13 bases separated the two germline ends. Here the CDR3 DNA reads TGTGCCAGCAGCTTAACAGGCGGTTGGTACCAAGAGACCCAGTACTTC. Encoded protein: CASSLTGGWYQETQYF.

This chain links TRBV5-4 with TRBJ2-2; D remains unclear. CDR1 is SGHNT, CDR2 YYREEE, per germline (reference sequence). Trimming took 4 bases from V and 6 from J, leaving 13 bases between them. The CDR3 extends over 14 amino acids. The CDR3 here is CASSNPTEAGELFF. The CDR3, as DNA: TGTGCCAGCAGCAATCCAACTGAGGCCGGGGAGCTGTTTTTT.

The V gene is TRBV7-9, the J gene TRBJ1-2, with a possible D match to TRBD1 (5 bases). In germline, CDR1 is SEHNR, CDR2 FQNEAQ (reference sequence). V lost 1 base and J 1 base, leaving 16 bases between the germline ends. The length of the CDR3 is 17 residues. CDR3 amino acids: CASSLVRGRSHNYGYTF. In DNA, the CDR3 is TGTGCCAGCAGCTTAGTTAGGGGCAGAAGCCATAACTATGGCTACACCTTC.

The J gene is TRBJ2-3, the V gene TRBV9; the match to TRBD2 covers 10 bases. The trim removed 3 bases at V and 2 bases at J, leaving 15 bases unmatched. CDR1 and CDR2 (germline): SGDLS, YYNGEE. CDR3 length: 19 residues. CDR3 in DNA: TGTGCCAGCAGCGAGGGGTGGGGCCTAGCGGGAGCGAACACAGATACGCAGTATTTT. It encodes CASSEGWGLAGANTDTQYF.

V is TRBV2 and J is TRBJ2-3, with D maybe TRBD2 (6 bases). This CDR3 is built from 19 residues. The germline CDR1 and CDR2 sequences are SNHLY and FYNNEI. Trimming took off 2 bases at V and 4 bases at J, with 25 bases between the two ends. CDR3 amino acids: CASSEMGSGSLDSADTQYF. DNA for the CDR3: TGTGCCAGCAGTGAAATGGGGTCCGGGAGTTTAGATTCGGCAGATACGCAGTATTTT.

V and J are TRBV2 and TRBJ2-7; 8 bases match TRBD2. Germline V gene lookup returns CDR1 SNHLY and CDR2 FYNNEI. V was clipped by 6 bases and J by 2 bases; unmatched bases: 9. The CDR3 is 15 amino acids. CDR3 DNA sequence: TGTGCCAGCAGGCACAGCGGGGGTTCCACCTACGAGCAGTACTTC. It translates to CASRHSGGSTYEQYF.

This rearrangement joins TRBV19 to TRBJ1-4; no firm D call. The V end lost 4 bases, the J end lost 8 bases, and 14 bases lay between the germline ends. The CDR3 consists of 14 residues. Germline values: CDR1 LNHDA, CDR2 SQIVND (reference sequence). In DNA, the CDR3 is TGTGCCAGTAGTACAATAGGAATCGGGGAAAAACTGTTTTTT. It encodes CASSTIGIGEKLFF.

The chain couples TRBV15 to TRBJ1-5; no clear D. Germline CDR1 is LNHNV and CDR2 is YYDKDF (reference sequence). The ends were cut back, 0 bases at V and 6 bases at J, with 15 bases in the middle. The CDR3 runs 16 residues. The CDR3 sequence: CATSRDLAGGIQPQHF. CDR3 coding DNA: TGTGCCACCAGCAGAGATCTTGCGGGAGGGATTCAGCCCCAGCATTTT. Supplemented by reference TRBV15 and TRBJ1-5, the full variable domain reads DAMVIQNPRYQVTQFGKPVTLSCSQTLNHNVMYWYQQKSSQAPKLLFHYYDKDFNNEADTPDNFQSRRPNTSFCFLDIRSPGLGDTAMYLCATSRDLAGGIQPQHFGDGTRLSIL.

CDR3 DNA: TGTGCCAGCAGTTTCGGAGGAGATACGCAGTATTTT. Protein: CASSFGGDTQYF. The chain employs TRBV27 and TRBJ2-3; perhaps TRBD2 as D (5 bases). Trimming removed 3 bases at V and 5 bases at J, with 6 bases between. The germline V gene encodes CDR1 MNHEY and CDR2 SMNVEV (reference sequence). The length of the CDR3 is 12 residues.

V and J are TRBV19 and TRBJ2-7; 8 bases are shared with TRBD1. Germline CDR1 and CDR2: LNHDA and SQIVND (reference sequence). The J segment lost 6 bases and the V segment lost 8 bases, leaving 6 bases of the junction unmatched. CDR3 length: 12 amino acids. CDR3 amino acids: CASGQGGPEQYF. DNA for the CDR3: TGTGCCAGTGGACAGGGAGGTCCCGAGCAGTACTTC.

This clone has only a few counts. The rearrangement links TRBV6-4 to TRBJ1-2; no definite D call. CDR1 and CDR2 (germline): MRHNA, SNTAGT. The CDR3 has 13 residues. The V gene lost 2 bases and the J gene lost 3 bases, with 7 bases spanning the gap. The CDR3 protein is CASSDQRDYGYTF. DNA for the CDR3: TGTGCCAGCAGTGACCAGCGGGACTATGGCTACACCTTC.

The genes are TRBV6-6 and TRBJ1-4, with D tentatively TRBD1 (6 bases). Trimming cost V 7 bases and J 2 bases, with 11 bases left between them. CDR3 length: 14 residues. Germline lookup yields CDR1 MNHNY and CDR2 SVGAGI (reference sequence). CDR3 amino acids: CASTLGHTNEKLFF. DNA of the CDR3: TGTGCCAGCACCCTGGGACATACTAATGAAAAACTGTTTTTT.